This T cell receptor beta chain stems from a study of blood T cells in healthy people across ages. This clonotype was picked up many times. PCR was performed a second time for roughly 7 to 11 cycles using a sample-barcoded 5' primer and a J-beta primer mix. TCRdb redid the calling of the 5' RACE reads with MiXCR, one entry per CDR3 protein. The sample contains roughly 1,500,000 distinct CDR3 sequences, 35% to 45% of which appear only once. This CDR3 region has 15 residues. Germline values: CDR1 SGDLS, CDR2 YYNGEE. V shed 4 bases, J shed 3 bases, and the junction held 6 bases outside the gene matches. Isolating PBMCs gave at least 6 million of these cells per sample.

This sequence was found in a woman under 30 in good health. Specimen: blood. This chain connects TRBV9 to TRBJ2-3, with 9 bases identical to TRBD2. Here the CDR3 reads CASSISGGGTDTQYF. In DNA, the CDR3 is TGTGCCAGCAGCATTAGCGGGGGAGGAACAGATACGCAGTATTTT.